The clone carrying this T cell receptor (beta chain) was seen ten or more times. This CDR3 contains 15 residues. V gave up 2 bases and J gave up 1 base, with 12 bases separating them. Germline V gene lookup returns CDR1 MNHEY and CDR2 SMNVEV (reference sequence). The sample originates from a study of T cells of healthy individuals. MiXCR was run by TCRdb on the 5' RACE reads, yielding one entry per CDR3 protein. The sample records about 41,000 distinct CDR3 sequences, 4% to 5.5% being singletons. The receptor was derived from a human donor in good health. The chain links TRBV27 to TRBJ2-7; D unresolved. CDR3 loop: CASSLRFPASYEQYF. The CDR3 bases are TGTGCCAGCAGTTTACGTTTTCCAGCATCCTACGAGCAGTACTTC.